This T cell receptor (beta chain) was found in a study of cytomegalovirus exposure and HLA in healthy donors. The PCR ran on 60 Vbeta and 13 Jbeta primers. TCRdb keeps only in-frame clones here, not all; method: immunoSEQ multiplex PCR. The repertoire holds about 140,000 clones, with under 90% as singletons. The CDR3 contains 14 residues. The germline CDR1 and CDR2 sequences are LNHDA and SQIVND (reference sequence). V lost 3 bases to trimming and J lost 6 bases; unmatched junction nucleotides: 7. Sequenced material: PBMCs. This receptor was identified in a middle-aged man in good health and CMV-seronegative. V usage is TRBV19 and J usage is TRBJ1-2, with 7 nucleotides matching TRBD1. The CDR3 sequence is CASSMVSGQDGYTF. The CDR3 nucleotides are TGTGCCAGTAGTATGGTTTCCGGACAGGATGGCTACACCTTC.